The 4 T cell receptor beta chains presented below share a single source sample, sequenced in a study of T cells in Graves' hyperthyroidism and ophthalmopathy (dated 2019 in TCRdb). Libraries were built with multiplex PCR. The sequencing machine was an Illumina HiSeq 2000. TCR beta CDR3 regions were amplified from RNA transcripts. A first-round RT-PCR of the TCR CDR3 used the HTBI primer set with the Qiagen OneStep RT-PCR kit. Through fastp at Q25 and MiXCR, TCRdb rebuilt clones from the public reads, retaining in-frame beta chains. Under each unique CDR3 protein, matching rows form one entry showing the most common genes and DNA. Present in this sample are approximately 690,000 distinct CDR3 sequences, about 14% of which were seen just once. The ten largest clones capture 9.5% to 15% of the sample. Sequenced sample: blood. The source is a woman aged 45-59 years with Graves' ophthalmopathy.

This clonotype was counted ten times or more. The chain couples TRBV12-3 or TRBV12-4 to TRBJ2-7, with D possibly TRBD1 on 5 matching bases. The V gene lost 8 bases and the J gene lost 0 bases, with 11 bases spanning the gap. The length of the CDR3 is 13 residues. The CDR3 region has the DNA TGTGCCAGCTCAGCGACAGTCTCCTACGAGCAGTACTTC. It yields the protein CASSATVSYEQYF.

The chain has TRBV24-1 and TRBJ1-5, with a weak D call TRBD1 (5 bases). Germline CDR1 reads KGHDR; CDR2 reads SFDVKD. Trimming shortened V by 7 bases and J by 9 bases, and 21 bases separated the two germline ends. The CDR3 sequence is 15 residues long. The CDR3 DNA reads as TGTGCCACCAGCGAGGATAATGCGGGGCCGGGGCCCCAGCATTTT. It is translated as CATSEDNAGPGPQHF.

This clonotype was detected only a few times. In DNA form, the CDR3 reads TGTGCCAGCTCACCACGGCCCCTGGCGAACACCGGGGAGCTGTTTTTT. Its protein is CASSPRPLANTGELFF. The rearrangement joins TRBV18 to TRBJ2-2; D call uncertain. Trimming cost V 1 base and J 0 bases, with 9 bases left between them. Germline V CDR1 and CDR2: KGHSH, LQKENI. CDR3 size: 16 residues.

Many counts were recorded for this clonotype. The J gene is TRBJ2-1, the V gene TRBV2, with D possibly TRBD1 on 6 matching bases. Germline V gene sequence: CDR1 SNHLY, CDR2 FYNNEI. V was pared by 7 bases and J by 7 bases, with 14 bases between. The CDR3 contains 13 residues. The CDR3 loop is CASTTGPWNEQFF. The DNA for the CDR3 is TGTGCCAGCACAACAGGGCCCTGGAATGAGCAGTTCTTC.